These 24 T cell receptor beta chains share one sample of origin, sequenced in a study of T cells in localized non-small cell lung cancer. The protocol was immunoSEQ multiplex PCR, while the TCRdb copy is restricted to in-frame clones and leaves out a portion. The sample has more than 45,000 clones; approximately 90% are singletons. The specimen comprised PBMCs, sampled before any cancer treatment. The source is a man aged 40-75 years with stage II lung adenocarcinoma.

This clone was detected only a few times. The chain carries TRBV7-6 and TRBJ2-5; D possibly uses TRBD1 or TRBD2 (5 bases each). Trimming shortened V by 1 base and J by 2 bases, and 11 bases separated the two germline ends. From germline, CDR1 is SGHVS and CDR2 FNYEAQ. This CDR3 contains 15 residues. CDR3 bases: TGTGCCAGCAGCTTAGTTGGGACGGCTCAAGAGACCCAGTACTTC. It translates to CASSLVGTAQETQYF. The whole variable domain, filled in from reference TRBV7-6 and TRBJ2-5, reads GAGVSQSPRYKVTKRGQDVALRCDPISGHVSLYWYRQALGQGPEFLTYFNYEAQQDKSGLPNDRFSAERPEGSISTLTIQRTEQRDSAMYRCASSLVGTAQETQYFGPGTRLLVL.

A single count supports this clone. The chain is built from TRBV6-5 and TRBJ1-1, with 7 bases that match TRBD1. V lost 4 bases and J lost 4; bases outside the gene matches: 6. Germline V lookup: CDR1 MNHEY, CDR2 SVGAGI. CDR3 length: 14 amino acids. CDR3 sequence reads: CASSLVRGSTEAFF. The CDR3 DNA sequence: TGTGCCAGCAGTTTGGTCAGGGGGAGCACTGAAGCTTTCTTT.

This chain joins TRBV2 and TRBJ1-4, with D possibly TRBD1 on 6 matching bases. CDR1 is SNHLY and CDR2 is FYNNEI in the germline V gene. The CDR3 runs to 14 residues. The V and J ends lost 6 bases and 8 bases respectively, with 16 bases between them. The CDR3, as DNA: TGTGCCAGCAGCGTAACAGGGAATTCGGAAAAACTGTTTTTT. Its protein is CASSVTGNSEKLFF.

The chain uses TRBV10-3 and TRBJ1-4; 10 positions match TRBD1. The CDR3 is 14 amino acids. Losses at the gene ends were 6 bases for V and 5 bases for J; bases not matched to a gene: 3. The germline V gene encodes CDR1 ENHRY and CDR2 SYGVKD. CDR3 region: CAIRADRGNEKLFF. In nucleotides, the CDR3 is TGTGCCATCAGAGCGGACAGGGGGAATGAAAAACTGTTTTTT.

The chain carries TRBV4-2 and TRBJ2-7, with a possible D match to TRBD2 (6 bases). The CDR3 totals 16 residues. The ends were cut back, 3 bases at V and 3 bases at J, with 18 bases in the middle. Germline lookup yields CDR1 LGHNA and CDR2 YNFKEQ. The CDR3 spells CASSQGDQRVFYEQYF. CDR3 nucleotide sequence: TGTGCCAGCAGCCAGGGTGACCAGCGGGTTTTCTACGAGCAGTACTTC.

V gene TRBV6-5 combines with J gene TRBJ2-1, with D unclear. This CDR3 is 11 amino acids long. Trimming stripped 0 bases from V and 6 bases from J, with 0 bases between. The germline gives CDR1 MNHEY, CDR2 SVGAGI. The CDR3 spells CASSYSNEQFF. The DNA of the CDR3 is TGTGCCAGCAGTTACTCCAATGAGCAGTTCTTC.

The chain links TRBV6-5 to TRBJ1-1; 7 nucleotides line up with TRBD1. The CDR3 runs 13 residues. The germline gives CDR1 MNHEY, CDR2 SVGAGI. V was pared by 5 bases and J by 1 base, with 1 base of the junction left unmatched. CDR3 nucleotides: TGTGCCAGCAGTCGGGACAGGAACACTGAAGCTTTCTTT. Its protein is CASSRDRNTEAFF.

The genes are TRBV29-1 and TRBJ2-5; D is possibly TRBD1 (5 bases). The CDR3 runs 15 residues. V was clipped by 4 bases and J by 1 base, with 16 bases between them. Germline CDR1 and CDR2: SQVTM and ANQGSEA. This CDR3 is CSVVPTAPVQETQYF. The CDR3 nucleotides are TGCAGCGTTGTCCCGACAGCGCCCGTCCAAGAGACCCAGTACTTC.

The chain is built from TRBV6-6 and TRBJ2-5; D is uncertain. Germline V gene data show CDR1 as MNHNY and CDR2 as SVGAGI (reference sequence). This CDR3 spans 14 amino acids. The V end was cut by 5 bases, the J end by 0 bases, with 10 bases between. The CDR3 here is CASSPPGDQETQYF. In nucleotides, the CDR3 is TGTGCCAGCAGTCCCCCGGGCGACCAAGAGACCCAGTACTTC.

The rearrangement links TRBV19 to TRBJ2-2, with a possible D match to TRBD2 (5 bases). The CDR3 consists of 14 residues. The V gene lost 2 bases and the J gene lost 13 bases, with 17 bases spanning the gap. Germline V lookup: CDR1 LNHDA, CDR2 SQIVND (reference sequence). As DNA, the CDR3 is TGTGCCAGTAGTATAACAGACCCGGGAAAGGGGCTGTTTTTT. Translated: CASSITDPGKGLFF.

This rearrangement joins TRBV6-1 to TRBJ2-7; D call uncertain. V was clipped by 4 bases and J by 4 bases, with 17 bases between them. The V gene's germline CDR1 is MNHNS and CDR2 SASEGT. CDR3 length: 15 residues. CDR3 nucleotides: TGTGCCAGCAGTGTGATCGCCCGAGTGGCATACGAGCAGTACTTC. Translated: CASSVIARVAYEQYF.

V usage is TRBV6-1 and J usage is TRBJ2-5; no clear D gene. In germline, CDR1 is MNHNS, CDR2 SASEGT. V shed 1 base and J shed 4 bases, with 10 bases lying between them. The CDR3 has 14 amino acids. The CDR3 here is CASSEVGYLETQYF. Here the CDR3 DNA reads TGTGCCAGCAGTGAAGTGGGATACCTAGAGACCCAGTACTTC.

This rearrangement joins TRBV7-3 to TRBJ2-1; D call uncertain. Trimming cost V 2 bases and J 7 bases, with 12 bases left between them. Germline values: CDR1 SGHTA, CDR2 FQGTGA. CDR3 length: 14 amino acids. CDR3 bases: TGTGCCAGCAGCTTATTATCCGTGGGGAATGAGCAGTTCTTC. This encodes CASSLLSVGNEQFF.

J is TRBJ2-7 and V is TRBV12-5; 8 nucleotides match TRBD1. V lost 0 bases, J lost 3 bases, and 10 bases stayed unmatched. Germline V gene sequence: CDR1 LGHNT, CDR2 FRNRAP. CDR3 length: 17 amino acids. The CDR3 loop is CASGLVRVWGQDYEQYF. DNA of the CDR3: TGTGCTAGTGGTTTGGTAAGGGTATGGGGACAGGACTACGAGCAGTACTTC.

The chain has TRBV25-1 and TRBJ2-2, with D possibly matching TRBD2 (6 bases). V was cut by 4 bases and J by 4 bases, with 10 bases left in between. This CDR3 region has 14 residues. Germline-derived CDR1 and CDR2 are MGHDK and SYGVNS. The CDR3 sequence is CASSAQGGTGELFF. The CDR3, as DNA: TGTGCCAGCAGTGCCCAGGGAGGCACCGGGGAGCTGTTTTTT.

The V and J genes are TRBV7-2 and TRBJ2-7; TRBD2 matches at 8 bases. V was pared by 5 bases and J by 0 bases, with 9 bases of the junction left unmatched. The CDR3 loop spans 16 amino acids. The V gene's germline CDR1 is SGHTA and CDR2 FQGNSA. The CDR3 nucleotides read TGTGCCAGCAGCCGTACAGCGGGGGTTTTCTCCTACGAGCAGTACGTC. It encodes CASSRTAGVFSYEQYV.

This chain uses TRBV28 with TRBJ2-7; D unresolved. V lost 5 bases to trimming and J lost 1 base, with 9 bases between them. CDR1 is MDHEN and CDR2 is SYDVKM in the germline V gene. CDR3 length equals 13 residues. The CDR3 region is CASSGHLSYEQYV. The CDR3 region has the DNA TGTGCCAGCAGTGGTCACTTGTCCTACGAGCAGTACGTC.

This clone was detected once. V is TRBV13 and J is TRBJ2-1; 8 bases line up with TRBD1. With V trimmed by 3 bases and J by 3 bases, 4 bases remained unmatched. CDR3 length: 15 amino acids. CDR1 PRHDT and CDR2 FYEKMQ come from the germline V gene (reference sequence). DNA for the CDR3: TGTGCCAGCAGCTTTTTGGGACAGGACTACAATGAGCAGTTCTTC. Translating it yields CASSFLGQDYNEQFF.

This CDR3 is CSVQRIQGAGTEAFF. The CDR3 nucleotides read TGCAGCGTTCAGCGAATTCAGGGGGCTGGCACTGAAGCTTTCTTT. The chain joins TRBV29-1 to TRBJ1-1, with 8 bases that match TRBD1. Germline V lookup: CDR1 SQVTM, CDR2 ANQGSEA. V dropped 5 bases and J dropped 4; count of bases not matched to a gene: 12. The CDR3 length is 15 residues.

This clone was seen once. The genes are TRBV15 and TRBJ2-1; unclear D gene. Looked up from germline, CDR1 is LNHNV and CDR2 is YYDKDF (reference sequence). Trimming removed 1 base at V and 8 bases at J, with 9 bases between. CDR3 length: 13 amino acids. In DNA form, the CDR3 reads TGTGCCACCAGCAGAGCCCCCTGGGATGAGCAGTTCTTC. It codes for CATSRAPWDEQFF.

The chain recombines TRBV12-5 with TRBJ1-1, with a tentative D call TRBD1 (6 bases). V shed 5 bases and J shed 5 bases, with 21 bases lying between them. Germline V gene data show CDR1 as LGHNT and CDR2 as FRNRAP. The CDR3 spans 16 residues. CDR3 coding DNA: TGTGCTAGTGGTGCAGGGGCCACTACGTGGGGAACTGAAGCTTTCTTT. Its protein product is CASGAGATTWGTEAFF.

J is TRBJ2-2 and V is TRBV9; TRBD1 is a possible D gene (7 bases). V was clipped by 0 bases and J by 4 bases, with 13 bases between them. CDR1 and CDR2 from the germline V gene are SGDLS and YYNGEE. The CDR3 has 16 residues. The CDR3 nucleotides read TGTGCCAGCAGCGTAGCGACAGGGAGGTTCACCGGGGAGCTGTTTTTT. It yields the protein CASSVATGRFTGELFF.

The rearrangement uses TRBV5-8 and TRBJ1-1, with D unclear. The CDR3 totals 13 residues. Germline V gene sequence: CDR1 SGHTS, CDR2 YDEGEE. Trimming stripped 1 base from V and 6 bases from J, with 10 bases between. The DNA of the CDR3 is TGTGCCAGCAGCTTGCTTCTGCGGGCTGAAGCTTTCTTT. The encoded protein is CASSLLLRAEAFF.

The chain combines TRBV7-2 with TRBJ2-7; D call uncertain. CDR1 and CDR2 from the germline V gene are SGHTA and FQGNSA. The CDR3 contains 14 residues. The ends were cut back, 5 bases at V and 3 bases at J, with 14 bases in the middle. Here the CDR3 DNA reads TGTGCCAGCAGCCCTAGACGGGTACTCTACGAGCAGTACTTC. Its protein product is CASSPRRVLYEQYF. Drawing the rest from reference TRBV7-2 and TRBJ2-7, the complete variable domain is GAGVSQSPSNKVTEKGKDVELRCDPISGHTALYWYRQSLGQGLEFLIYFQGNSAPDKSGLPSDRFSAERTGGSVSTLTIQRTQQEDSAVYLCASSPRRVLYEQYFGPGTRLTVT.